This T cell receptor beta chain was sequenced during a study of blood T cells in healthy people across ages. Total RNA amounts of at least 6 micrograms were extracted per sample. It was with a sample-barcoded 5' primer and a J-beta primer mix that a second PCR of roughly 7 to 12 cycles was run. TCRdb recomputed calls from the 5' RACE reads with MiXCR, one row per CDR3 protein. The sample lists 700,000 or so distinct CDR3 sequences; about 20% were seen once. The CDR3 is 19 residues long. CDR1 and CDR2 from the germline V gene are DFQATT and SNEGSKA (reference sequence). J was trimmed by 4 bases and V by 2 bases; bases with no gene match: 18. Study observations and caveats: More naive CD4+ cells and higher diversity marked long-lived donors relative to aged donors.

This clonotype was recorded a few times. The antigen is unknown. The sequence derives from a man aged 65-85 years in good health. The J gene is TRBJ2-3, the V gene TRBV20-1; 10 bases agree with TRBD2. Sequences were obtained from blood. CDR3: CSARPRGTAGGRSSDTQYF. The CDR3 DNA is TGCAGTGCTAGACCCAGGGGGACAGCGGGGGGGCGGTCCTCAGATACGCAGTATTTT.